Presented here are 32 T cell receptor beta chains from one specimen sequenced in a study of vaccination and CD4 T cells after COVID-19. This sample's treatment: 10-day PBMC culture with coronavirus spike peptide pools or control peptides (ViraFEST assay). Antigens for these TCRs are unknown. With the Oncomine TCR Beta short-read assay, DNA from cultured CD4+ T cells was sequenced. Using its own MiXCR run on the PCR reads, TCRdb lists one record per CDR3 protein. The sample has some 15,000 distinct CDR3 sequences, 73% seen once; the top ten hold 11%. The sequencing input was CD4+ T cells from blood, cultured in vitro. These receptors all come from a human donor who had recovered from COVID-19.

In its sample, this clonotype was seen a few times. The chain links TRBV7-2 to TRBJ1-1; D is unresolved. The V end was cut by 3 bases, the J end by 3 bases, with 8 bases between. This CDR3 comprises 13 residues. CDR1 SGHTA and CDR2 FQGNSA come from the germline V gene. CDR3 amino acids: CASSLRSDTEAFF. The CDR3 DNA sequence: TGTGCCAGCAGCTTGAGATCGGACACTGAAGCTTTCTTT. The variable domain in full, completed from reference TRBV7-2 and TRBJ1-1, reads GAGVSQSPSNKVTEKGKDVELRCDPISGHTALYWYRQSLGQGLEFLIYFQGNSAPDKSGLPSDRFSAERTGGSVSTLTIQRTQQEDSAVYLCASSLRSDTEAFFGQGTRLTVV.

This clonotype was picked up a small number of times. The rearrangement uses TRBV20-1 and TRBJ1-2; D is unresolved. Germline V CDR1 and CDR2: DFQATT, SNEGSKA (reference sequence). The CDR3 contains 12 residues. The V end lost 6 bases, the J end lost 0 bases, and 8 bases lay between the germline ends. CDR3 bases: TGCAGTGCCCATACGTCTAACTATGGCTACACCTTC. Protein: CSAHTSNYGYTF.

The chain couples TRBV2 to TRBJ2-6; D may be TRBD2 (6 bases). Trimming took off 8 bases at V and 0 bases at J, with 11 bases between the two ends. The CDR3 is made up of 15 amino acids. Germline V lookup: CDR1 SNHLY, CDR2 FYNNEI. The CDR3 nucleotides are TGTGCCAGCCTGGGTAGCGGCTCTGGGGCCAACGTCCTGACTTTC. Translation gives CASLGSGSGANVLTF.

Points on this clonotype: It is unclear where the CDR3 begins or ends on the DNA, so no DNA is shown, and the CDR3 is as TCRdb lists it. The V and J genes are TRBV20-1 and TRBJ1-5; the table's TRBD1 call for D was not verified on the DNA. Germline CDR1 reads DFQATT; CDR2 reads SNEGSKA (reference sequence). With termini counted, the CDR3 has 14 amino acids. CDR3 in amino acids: CSALVGQGNQPQRF.

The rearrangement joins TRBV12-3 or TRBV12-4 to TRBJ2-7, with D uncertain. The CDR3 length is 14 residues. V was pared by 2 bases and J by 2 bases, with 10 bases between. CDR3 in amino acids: CASSLSPGPYEQYF. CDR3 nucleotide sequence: TGTGCCAGCAGTTTATCCCCAGGTCCCTACGAGCAGTACTTC.

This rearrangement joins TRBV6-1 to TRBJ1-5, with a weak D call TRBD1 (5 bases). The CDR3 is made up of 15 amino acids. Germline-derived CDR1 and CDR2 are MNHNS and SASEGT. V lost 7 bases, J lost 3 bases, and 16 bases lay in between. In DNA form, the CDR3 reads TGTGCCAGCAAATTGAGTACAGGCCTCAATCAGCCCCAGCATTTT. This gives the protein CASKLSTGLNQPQHF.

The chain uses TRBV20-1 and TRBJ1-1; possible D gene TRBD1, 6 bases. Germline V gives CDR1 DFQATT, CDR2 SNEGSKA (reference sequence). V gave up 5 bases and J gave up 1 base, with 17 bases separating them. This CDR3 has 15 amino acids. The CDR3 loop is CSAGPGSRGNTEAFF. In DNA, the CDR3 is TGCAGTGCTGGTCCGGGCAGCAGGGGGAACACTGAAGCTTTCTTT.

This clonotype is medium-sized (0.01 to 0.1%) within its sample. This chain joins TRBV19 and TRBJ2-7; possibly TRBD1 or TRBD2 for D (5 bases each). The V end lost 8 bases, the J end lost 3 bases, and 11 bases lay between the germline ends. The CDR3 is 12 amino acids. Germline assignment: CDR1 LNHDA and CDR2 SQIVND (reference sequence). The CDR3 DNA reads TGTGCCAGTGGGGACCGAGACTACGAGCAGTACTTC. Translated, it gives CASGDRDYEQYF.

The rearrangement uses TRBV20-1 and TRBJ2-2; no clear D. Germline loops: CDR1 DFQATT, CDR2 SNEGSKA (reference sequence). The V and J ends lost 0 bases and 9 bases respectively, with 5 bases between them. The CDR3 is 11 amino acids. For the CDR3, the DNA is TGCAGTGCTAGAGATCATTGGGAGCTGTTTTTT. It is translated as CSARDHWELFF.

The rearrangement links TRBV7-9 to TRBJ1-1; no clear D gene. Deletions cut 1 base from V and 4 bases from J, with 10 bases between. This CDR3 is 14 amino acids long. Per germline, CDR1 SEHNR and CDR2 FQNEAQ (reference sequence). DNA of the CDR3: TGTGCCAGCAGCTTAGTTCGGTTGGGCACTGAAGCTTTCTTT. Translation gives CASSLVRLGTEAFF.

The CDR3 nucleotides are TGTGCCAGCAGCCCAATATTGGGTCGCACTGAAGCTTTCTTT. This translates into CASSPILGRTEAFF. The rearrangement uses TRBV11-2 and TRBJ1-1; D is unresolved. Germline-derived CDR1 and CDR2 are SGHAT and FQNNGV. V was shortened by 5 bases and J by 4 bases, with 14 bases between the two germline ends. The CDR3 is made up of 14 amino acids.

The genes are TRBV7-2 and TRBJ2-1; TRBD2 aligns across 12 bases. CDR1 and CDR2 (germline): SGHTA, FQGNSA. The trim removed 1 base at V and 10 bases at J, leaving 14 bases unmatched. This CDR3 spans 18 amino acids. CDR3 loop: CASSLVRLAGAPKEEQFF. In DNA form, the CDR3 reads TGTGCCAGCAGCTTAGTTCGACTAGCGGGAGCCCCAAAAGAGGAGCAGTTCTTC.

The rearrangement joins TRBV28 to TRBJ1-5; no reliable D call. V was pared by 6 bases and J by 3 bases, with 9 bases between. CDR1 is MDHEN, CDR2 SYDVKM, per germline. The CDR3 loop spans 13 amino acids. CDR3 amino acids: CASRGWPNQPQHF. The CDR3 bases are TGTGCCAGCAGGGGATGGCCCAATCAGCCCCAGCATTTT.

The CDR3 nucleotides read TGCGCCAGCAGCCAAGATTTTGGGATACAAGAGACCCAGTACTTC. The encoded protein is CASSQDFGIQETQYF. The genes are TRBV4-3 and TRBJ2-5; D remains unclear. CDR3 size: 15 residues. Deletions cut 0 bases from V and 2 bases from J, with 10 bases between. Germline V lookup: CDR1 LGHNA, CDR2 YSLEER.

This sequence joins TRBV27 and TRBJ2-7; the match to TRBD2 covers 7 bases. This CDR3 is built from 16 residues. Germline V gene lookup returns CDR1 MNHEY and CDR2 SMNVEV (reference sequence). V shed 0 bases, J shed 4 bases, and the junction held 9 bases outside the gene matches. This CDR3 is CASSLSIWLAEYEQYF. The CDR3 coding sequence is TGTGCCAGCAGTTTATCGATTTGGCTAGCGGAGTACGAGCAGTACTTC.

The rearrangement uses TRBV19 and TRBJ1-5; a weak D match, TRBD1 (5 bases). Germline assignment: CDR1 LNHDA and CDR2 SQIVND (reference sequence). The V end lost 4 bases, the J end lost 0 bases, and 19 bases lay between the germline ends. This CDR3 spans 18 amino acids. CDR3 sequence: CASSTPSGTISSNQPQHF. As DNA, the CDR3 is TGTGCCAGTAGTACCCCGAGCGGGACCATATCTAGCAATCAGCCCCAGCATTTT.

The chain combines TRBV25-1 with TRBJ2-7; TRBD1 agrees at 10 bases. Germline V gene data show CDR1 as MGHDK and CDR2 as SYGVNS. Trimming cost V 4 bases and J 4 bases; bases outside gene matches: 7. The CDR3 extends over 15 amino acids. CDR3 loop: CASSGDRGLGYEQYF. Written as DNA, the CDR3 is TGTGCCAGCAGTGGAGACAGGGGGCTCGGGTACGAGCAGTACTTC.

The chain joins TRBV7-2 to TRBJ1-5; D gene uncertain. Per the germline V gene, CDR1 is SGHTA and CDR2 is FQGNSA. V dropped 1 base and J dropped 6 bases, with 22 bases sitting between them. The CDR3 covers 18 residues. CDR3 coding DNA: TGTGCCAGCAGCTTAGACCTTAAGTCCCCCCCGGAAAGTCAGCCCCAGCATTTT. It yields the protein CASSLDLKSPPESQPQHF.

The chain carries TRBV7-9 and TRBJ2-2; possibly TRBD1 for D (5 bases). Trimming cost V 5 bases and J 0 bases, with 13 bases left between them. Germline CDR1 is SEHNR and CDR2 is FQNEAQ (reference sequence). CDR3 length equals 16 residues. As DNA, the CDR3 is TGTGCCAGCAGCCTCCAGGGTAGCCCGAACACCGGGGAGCTGTTTTTT. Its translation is CASSLQGSPNTGELFF.

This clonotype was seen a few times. The CDR3: CASSLGGFRQPQHF. DNA of the CDR3: TGTGCCAGCAGCTTAGGGGGGTTTCGGCAGCCCCAGCATTTT. The rearrangement joins TRBV7-9 to TRBJ1-5; possibly TRBD1 for D (5 bases). CDR3 length: 14 amino acids. The V end lost 1 base, the J end lost 7 bases, and 11 bases lay between the germline ends. Germline V gene lookup returns CDR1 SEHNR and CDR2 FQNEAQ (reference sequence).

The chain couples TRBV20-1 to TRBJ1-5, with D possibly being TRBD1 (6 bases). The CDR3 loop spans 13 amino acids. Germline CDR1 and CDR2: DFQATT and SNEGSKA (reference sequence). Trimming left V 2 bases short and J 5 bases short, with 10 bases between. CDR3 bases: TGCAGTGCTAGAAAAAGACAGGATCAGCCCCAGCATTTT. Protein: CSARKRQDQPQHF.

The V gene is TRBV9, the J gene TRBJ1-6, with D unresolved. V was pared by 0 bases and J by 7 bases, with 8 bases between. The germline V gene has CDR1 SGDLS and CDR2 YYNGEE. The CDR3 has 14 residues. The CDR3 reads CASSVVGGNSPLHF. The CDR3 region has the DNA TGTGCCAGCAGCGTAGTTGGTGGGAATTCACCCCTCCACTTT. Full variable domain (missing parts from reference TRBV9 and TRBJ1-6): DSGVTQTPKHLITATGQRVTLRCSPRSGDLSVYWYQQSLDQGLQFLIQYYNGEERAKGNILERFSAQQFPDLHSELNLSSLELGDSALYFCASSVVGGNSPLHFGNGTRLTVT.

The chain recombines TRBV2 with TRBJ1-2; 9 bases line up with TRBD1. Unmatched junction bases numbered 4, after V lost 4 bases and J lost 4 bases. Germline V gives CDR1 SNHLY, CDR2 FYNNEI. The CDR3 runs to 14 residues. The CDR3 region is CASSVTGGLYGYTF. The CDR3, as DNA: TGTGCCAGCAGTGTGACAGGGGGTCTCTATGGCTACACCTTC.

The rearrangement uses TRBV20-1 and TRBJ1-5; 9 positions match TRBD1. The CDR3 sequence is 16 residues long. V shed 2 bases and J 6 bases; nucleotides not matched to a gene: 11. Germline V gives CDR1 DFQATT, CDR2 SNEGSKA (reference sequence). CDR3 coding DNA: TGCAGTGCTAGAATGACCGGGACAGGGAGATTTCAGCCCCAGCATTTT. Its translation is CSARMTGTGRFQPQHF.

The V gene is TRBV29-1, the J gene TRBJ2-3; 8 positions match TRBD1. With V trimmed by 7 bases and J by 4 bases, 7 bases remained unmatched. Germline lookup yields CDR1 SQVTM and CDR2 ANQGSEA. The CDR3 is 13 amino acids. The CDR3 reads CSALDRAPDTQYF. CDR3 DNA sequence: TGCAGCGCCCTGGACAGGGCCCCAGATACGCAGTATTTT.

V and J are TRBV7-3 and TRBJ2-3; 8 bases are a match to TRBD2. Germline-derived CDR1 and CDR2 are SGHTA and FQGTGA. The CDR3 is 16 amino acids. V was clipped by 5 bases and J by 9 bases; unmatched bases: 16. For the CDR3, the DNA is TGTGCCAGCAGCCCAAAAGCGGGAGTGGGGTCTAACACGCAGTATTTT. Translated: CASSPKAGVGSNTQYF.

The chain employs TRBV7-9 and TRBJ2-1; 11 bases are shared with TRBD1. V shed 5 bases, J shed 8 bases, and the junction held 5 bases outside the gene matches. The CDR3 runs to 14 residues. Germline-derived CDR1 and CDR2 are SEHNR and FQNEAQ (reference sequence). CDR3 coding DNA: TGTGCCAGCAGCATCCGGACAGGGGGCGATGAGCAGTTCTTC. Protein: CASSIRTGGDEQFF.

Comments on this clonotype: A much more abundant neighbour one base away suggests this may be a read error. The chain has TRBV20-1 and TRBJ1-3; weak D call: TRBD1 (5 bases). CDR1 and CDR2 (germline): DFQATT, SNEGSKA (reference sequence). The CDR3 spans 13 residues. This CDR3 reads CSVIAGRGNTVYF. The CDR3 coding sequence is TGCAGTGTCATCGCAGGGAGAGGAAACACCGTATATTTT.

In nucleotides, the CDR3 is TGCGCCAGCAGACTGGGACAGTACACAGATACGCAGTATTTT. Translating it yields CASRLGQYTDTQYF. The chain uses TRBV5-1 and TRBJ2-3; 7 nucleotides line up with TRBD1. Losses at the gene ends were 5 bases for V and 2 bases for J; bases not matched to a gene: 5. This CDR3 region has 14 residues. CDR1 is SGHRS and CDR2 is YFSETQ in the germline V gene.

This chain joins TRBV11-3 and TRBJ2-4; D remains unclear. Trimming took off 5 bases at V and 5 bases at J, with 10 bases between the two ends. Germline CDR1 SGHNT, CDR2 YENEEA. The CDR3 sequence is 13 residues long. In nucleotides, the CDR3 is TGTGCCAGCAGCGTTGATGGCCAAAACATTCAGTACTTC. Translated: CASSVDGQNIQYF.

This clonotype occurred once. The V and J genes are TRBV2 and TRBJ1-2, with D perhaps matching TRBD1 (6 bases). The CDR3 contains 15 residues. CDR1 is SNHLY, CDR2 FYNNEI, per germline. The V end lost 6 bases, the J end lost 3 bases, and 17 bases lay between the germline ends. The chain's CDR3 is CASRKRQEGDYGYTF. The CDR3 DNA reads TGTGCCAGCAGGAAAAGACAGGAGGGGGACTATGGCTACACCTTC.

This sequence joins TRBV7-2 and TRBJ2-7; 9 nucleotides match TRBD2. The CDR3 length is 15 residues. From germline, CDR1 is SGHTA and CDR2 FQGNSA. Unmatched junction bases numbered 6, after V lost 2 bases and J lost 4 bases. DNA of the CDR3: TGTGCCAGCAGCTTAAGGGCTAGCGGGATGTACGAGCAGTACTTC. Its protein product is CASSLRASGMYEQYF.